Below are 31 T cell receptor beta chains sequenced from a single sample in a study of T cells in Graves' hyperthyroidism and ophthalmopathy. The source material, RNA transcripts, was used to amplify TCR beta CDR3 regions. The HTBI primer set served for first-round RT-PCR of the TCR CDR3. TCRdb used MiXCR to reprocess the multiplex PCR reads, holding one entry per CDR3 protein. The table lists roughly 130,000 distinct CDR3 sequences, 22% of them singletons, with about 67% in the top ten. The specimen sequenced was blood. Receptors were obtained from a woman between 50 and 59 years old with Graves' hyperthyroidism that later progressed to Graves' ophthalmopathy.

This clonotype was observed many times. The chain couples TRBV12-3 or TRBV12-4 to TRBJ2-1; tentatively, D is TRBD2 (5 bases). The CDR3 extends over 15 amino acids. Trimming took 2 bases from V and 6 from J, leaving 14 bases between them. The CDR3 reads CASSLTGSLPNEQFF. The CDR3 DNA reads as TGTGCCAGCAGTTTAACGGGGAGTCTCCCCAATGAGCAGTTCTTC.

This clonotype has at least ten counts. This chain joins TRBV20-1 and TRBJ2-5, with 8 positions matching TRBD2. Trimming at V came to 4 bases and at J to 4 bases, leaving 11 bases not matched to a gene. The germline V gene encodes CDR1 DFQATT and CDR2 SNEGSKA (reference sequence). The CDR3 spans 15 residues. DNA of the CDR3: TGCAGTGCTAAGAGGGCAGGACTAGCCCGAGAGACCCAGTACTTC. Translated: CSAKRAGLARETQYF.

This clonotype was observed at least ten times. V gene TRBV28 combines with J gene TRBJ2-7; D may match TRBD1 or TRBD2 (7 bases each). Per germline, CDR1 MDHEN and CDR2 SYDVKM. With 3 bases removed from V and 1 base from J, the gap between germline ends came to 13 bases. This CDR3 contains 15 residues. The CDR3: CASSLSRGGSYEQYF. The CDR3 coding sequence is TGTGCCAGCAGTTTGTCCAGGGGGGGGTCCTACGAGCAGTACTTC.

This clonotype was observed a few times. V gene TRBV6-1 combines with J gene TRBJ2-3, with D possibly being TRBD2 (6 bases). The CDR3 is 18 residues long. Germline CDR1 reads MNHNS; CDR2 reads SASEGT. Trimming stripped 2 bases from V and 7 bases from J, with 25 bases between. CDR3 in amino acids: CASSESRSLSDAGYTQYF. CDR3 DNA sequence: TGTGCCAGCAGTGAAAGCAGATCTCTCTCCGATGCGGGGTATACGCAGTATTTT.

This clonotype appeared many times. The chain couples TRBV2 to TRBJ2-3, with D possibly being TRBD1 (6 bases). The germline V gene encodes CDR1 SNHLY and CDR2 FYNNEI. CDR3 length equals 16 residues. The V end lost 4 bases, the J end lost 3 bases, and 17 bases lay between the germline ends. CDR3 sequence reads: CASSGQGGVRTDTQYF. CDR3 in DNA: TGTGCCAGCAGTGGACAAGGGGGAGTGAGGACAGATACGCAGTATTTT. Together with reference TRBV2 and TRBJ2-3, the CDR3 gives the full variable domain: EPEVTQTPSHQVTQMGQEVILRCVPISNHLYFYWYRQILGQKVEFLVSFYNNEISEKSEIFDDQFSVERPDGSNFTLKIRSTKLEDSAMYFCASSGQGGVRTDTQYFGPGTRLTVL.

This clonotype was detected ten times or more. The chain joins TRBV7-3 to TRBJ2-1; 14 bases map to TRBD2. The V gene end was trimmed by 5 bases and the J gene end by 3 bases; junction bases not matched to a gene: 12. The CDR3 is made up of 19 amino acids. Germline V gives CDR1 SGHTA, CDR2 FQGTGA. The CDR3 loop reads CASSHTGLAGGGGYNEQFF. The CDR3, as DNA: TGTGCCAGCAGCCACACCGGACTAGCGGGAGGAGGGGGCTACAATGAGCAGTTCTTC.

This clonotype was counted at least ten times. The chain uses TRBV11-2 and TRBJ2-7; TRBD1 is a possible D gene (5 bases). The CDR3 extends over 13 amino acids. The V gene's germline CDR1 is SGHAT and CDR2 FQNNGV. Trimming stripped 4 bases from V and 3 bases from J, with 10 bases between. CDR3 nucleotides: TGTGCCAGCAGCTCCTCGCAGGGCTACGAGCAGTACTTC. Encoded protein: CASSSSQGYEQYF. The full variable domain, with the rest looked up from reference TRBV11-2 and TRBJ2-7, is EAGVAQSPRYKIIEKRQSVAFWCNPISGHATLYWYQQILGQGPKLLIQFQNNGVVDDSQLPKDRFSAERLKGVDSTLKIQPAKLEDSAVYLCASSSSQGYEQYFGPGTRLTVT.

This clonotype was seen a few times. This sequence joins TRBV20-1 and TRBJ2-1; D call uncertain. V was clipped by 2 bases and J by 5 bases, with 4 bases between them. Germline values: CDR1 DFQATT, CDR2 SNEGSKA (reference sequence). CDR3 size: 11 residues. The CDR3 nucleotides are TGCAGTGCTAGAATCCACAATGAGCAGTTCTTC. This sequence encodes CSARIHNEQFF.

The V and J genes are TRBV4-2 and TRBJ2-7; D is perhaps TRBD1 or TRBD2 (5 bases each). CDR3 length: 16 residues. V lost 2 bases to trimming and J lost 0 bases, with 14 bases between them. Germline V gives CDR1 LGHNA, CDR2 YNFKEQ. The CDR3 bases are TGTGCCAGCAGCCAACCAGGGACCGGTAGCTCCTACGAGCAGTACTTC. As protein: CASSQPGTGSSYEQYF.

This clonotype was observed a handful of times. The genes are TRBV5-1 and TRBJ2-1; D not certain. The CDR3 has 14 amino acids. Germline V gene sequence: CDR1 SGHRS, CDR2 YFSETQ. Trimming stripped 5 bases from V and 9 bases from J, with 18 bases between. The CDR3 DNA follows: TGCGCCAGCAGTGTACTCCCGACCCGCGGTGAGCAGTTCTTC. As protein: CASSVLPTRGEQFF.

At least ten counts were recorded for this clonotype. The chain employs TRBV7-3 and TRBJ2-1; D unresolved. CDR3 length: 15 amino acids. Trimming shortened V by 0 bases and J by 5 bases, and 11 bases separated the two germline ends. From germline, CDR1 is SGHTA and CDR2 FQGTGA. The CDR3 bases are TGTGCCAGCAGCTTAACTTTAGTGGCCAACAATGAGCAGTTCTTC. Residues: CASSLTLVANNEQFF.

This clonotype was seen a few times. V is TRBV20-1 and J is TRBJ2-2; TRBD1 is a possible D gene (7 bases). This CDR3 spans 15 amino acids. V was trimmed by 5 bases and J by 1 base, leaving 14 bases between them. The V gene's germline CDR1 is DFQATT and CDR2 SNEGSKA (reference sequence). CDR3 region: CSAAPGDRNTGELFF. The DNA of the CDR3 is TGCAGTGCTGCCCCGGGGGACAGGAACACCGGGGAGCTGTTTTTT.

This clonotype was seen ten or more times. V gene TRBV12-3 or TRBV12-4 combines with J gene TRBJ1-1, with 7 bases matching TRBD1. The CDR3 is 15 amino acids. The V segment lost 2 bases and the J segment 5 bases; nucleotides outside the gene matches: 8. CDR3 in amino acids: CASSLNSGGRTEAFF. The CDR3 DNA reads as TGTGCCAGCAGTTTAAATTCAGGGGGTAGGACTGAAGCTTTCTTT.

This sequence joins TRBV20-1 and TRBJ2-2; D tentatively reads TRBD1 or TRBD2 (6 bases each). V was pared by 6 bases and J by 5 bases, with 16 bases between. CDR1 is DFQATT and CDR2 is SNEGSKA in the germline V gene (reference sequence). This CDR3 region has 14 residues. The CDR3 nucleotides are TGCAGTGCCCCGAGACCGGGGGCAACCGGGGAGCTGTTTTTT. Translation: CSAPRPGATGELFF.

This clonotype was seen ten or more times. The CDR3 loop reads CASSFFPFQGNSPLHF. In nucleotides, the CDR3 is TGTGCCAGCAGTTTCTTCCCGTTCCAGGGTAATTCACCCCTCCACTTT. This chain connects TRBV27 to TRBJ1-6, with D possibly matching TRBD1 (5 bases). The V end lost 3 bases, the J end lost 6 bases, and 15 bases lay between the germline ends. The CDR3 is 16 residues long. Germline values: CDR1 MNHEY, CDR2 SMNVEV (reference sequence).

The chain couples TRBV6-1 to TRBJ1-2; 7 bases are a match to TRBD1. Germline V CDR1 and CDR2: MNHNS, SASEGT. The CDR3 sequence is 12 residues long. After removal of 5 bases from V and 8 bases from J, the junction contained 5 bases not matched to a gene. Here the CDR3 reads CASSSGTEGYTF. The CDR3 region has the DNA TGTGCCAGCAGTTCCGGGACAGAGGGCTACACCTTC.

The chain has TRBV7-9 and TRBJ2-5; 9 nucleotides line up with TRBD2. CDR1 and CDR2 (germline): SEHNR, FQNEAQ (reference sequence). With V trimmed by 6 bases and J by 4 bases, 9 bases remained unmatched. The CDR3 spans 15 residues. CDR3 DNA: TGTGCCAGCAGTGGTCTAGCGGGATGGTCAGAGACCCAGTACTTC. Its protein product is CASSGLAGWSETQYF. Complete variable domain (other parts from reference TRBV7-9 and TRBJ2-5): DTGVSQNPRHKITKRGQNVTFRCDPISEHNRLYWYRQTLGQGPEFLTYFQNEAQLEKSRLLSDRFSAERPKGSFSTLEIQRTEQGDSAMYLCASSGLAGWSETQYFGPGTRLLVL.

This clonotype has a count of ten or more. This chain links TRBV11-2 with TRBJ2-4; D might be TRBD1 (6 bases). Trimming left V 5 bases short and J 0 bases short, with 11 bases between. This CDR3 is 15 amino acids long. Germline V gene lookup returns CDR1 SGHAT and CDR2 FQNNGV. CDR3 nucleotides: TGTGCCAGCAGCATCACGACAGGAGCCAAAAACATTCAGTACTTC. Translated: CASSITTGAKNIQYF.

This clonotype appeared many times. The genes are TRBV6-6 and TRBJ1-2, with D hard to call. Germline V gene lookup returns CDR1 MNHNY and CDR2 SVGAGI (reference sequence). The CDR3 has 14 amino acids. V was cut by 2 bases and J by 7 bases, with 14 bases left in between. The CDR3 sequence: CASSYKGLAGGYTF. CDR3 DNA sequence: TGTGCCAGCAGTTACAAGGGTTTAGCAGGTGGCTACACCTTC.

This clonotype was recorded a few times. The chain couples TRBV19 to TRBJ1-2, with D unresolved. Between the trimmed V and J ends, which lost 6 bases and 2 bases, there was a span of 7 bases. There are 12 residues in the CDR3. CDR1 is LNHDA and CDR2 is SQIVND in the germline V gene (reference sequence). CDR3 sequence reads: CASSRSNYGYTF. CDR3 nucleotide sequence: TGTGCCAGTAGCAGGTCCAACTATGGCTACACCTTC.

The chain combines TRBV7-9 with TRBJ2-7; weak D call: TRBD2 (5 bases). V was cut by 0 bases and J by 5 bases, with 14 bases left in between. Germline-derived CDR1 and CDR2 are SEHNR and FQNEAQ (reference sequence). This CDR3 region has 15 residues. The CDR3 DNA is TGTGCCAGCAGCTTAGCGCTGGGGAAGGGAGACGAGCAGTACTTC. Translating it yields CASSLALGKGDEQYF.

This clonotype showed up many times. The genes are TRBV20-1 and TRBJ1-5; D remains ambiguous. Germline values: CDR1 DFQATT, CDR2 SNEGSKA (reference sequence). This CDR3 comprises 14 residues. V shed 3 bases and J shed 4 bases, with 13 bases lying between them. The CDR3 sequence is CSASGPGPNQPQHF. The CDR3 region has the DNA TGCAGTGCTAGTGGCCCAGGCCCTAATCAGCCCCAGCATTTT.

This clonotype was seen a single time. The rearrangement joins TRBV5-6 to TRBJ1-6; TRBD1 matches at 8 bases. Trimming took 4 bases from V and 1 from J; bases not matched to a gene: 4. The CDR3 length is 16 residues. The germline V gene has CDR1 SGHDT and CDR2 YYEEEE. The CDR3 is CASSPGQGSYNSPLHF. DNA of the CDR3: TGTGCCAGCAGCCCCGGACAGGGTTCCTATAATTCACCCCTCCACTTT.

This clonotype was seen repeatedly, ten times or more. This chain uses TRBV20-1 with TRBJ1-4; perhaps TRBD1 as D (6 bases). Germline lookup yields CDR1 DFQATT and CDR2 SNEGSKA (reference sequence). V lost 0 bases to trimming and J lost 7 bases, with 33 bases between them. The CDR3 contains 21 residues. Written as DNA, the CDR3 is TGCAGTGCTAGAGATCTCAGCGGCAGGGGACTTAGGGACCAGGGGAGTGAAAAACTGTTTTTT. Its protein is CSARDLSGRGLRDQGSEKLFF.

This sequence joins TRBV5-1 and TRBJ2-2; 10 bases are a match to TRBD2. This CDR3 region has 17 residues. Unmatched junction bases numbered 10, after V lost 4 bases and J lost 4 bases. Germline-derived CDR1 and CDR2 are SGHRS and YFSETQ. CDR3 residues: CASSPTTSGKTTGELFF. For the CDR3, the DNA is TGCGCCAGCAGCCCAACCACTAGCGGGAAAACCACCGGGGAGCTGTTTTTT.

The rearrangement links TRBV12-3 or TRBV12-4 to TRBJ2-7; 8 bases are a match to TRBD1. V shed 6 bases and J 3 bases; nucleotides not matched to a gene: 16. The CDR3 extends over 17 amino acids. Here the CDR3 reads CASSPGQAGTMNYEQYF. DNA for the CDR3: TGTGCCAGCAGCCCGGGACAGGCCGGGACAATGAACTACGAGCAGTACTTC.

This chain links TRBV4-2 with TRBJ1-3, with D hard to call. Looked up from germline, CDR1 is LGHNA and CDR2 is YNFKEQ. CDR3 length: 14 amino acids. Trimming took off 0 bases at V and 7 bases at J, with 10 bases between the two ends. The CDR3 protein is CASSQEGRRNTIYF. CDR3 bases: TGTGCCAGCAGCCAAGAAGGGCGGCGCAACACCATATATTTT.

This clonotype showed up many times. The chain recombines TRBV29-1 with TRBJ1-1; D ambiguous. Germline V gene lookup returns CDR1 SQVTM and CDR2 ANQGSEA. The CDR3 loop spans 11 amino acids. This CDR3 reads CSARIGPEAFF. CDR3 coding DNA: TGCAGTGCTCGGATCGGACCTGAAGCTTTCTTT.

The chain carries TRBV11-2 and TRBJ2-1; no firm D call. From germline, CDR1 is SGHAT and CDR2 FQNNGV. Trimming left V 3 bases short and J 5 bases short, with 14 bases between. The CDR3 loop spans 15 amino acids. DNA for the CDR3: TGTGCCAGCAGCTTCCCGCGGATTAACGACAATGAGCAGTTCTTC. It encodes CASSFPRINDNEQFF.

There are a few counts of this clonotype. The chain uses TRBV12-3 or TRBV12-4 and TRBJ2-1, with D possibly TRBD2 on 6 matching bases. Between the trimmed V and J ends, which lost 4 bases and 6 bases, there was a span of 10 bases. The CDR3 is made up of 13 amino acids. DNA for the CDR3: TGTGCCAGCAGTTCGGGACTTCGCAATGAGCAGTTCTTC. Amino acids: CASSSGLRNEQFF.

CDR3: CASSLAHTQGLSGNTIYF. CDR3 DNA sequence: TGTGCCAGCAGCTTAGCTCACACTCAAGGACTCTCTGGAAACACCATATATTTT. The chain joins TRBV7-2 to TRBJ1-3; D remains ambiguous. The CDR3 has 18 residues. From germline, CDR1 is SGHTA and CDR2 FQGNSA. Trimming shortened V by 0 bases and J by 0 bases, and 15 bases separated the two germline ends. Filled out from reference TRBV7-2 and TRBJ1-3, the complete variable domain reads GAGVSQSPSNKVTEKGKDVELRCDPISGHTALYWYRQSLGQGLEFLIYFQGNSAPDKSGLPSDRFSAERTGGSVSTLTIQRTQQEDSAVYLCASSLAHTQGLSGNTIYFGEGSWLTVV.